This TCR beta chain was observed in a study of blood T cell repertoires in COVID-19. Germline CDR1 SGHNT, CDR2 YYREEE (reference sequence). This CDR3 spans 16 amino acids. The V segment lost 0 bases and the J segment 7 bases; nucleotides outside the gene matches: 4. The repertoire was sequenced with immunoSEQ multiplex PCR; TCRdb's copy has only in-frame clones and lacks some. The sample includes approximately 140,000 clones, over 80% of them seen just once. The sequencing sample was made of peripheral blood. This receptor was obtained from a man in his forties or fifties with active or convalescent COVID-19. The rearrangement uses TRBV5-4 and TRBJ1-6; 10 positions agree with TRBD1. The CDR3 reads CASSLERTGGNSPLHF. In nucleotides, the CDR3 is TGTGCCAGCAGCTTGGAGCGGACAGGGGGAAATTCACCCCTCCACTTT.